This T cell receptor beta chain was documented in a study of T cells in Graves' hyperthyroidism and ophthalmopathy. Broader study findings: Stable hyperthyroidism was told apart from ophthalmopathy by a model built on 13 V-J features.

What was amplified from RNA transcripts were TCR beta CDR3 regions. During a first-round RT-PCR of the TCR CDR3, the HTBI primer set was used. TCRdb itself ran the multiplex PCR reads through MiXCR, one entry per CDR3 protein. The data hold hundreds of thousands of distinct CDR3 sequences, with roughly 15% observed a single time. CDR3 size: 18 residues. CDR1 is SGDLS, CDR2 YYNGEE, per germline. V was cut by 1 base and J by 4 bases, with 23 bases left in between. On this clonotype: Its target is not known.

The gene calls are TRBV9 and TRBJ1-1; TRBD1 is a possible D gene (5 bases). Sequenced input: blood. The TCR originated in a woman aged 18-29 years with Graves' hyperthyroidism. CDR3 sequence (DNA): TGTGCCAGCAGCGTATGGCCGCGGGCGGACGGGGCAAGCACTGAAGCTTTCTTT. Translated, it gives CASSVWPRADGASTEAFF.